The clone carrying this TCR beta chain has a handful of counts. Alpha- and beta-chain coverage of first-strand cDNA came from TRAV- and TRBV-specific primers. The authors ran around 22 PCR cycles to amplify TCRs with a constant-region primer and V-primer adapter. TCRdb reprocessed the reads with MiXCR, giving one entry per CDR3 protein. The sample yields under 110,000 distinct CDR3 sequences, under 25% seen once. Time point here: after trial treatment. The treatment denotes: LDRT plus nivolumab, ipilimumab, low-dose cyclophosphamide and aspirin (RACIN trial). V lost 5 bases to trimming and J lost 6 bases, with 10 bases between them. Germline CDR1 and CDR2: LNHDA and SQIVND (reference sequence). The CDR3 runs to 12 residues. This sample was included in a study of low-dose radiotherapy and immunotherapy resistance in tumors. Study as a whole: A dose of 0.5 Gy per fraction was delivered to Cohort 1 every 2 weeks, for a total of 6.5 Gy. Given every two weeks, intravenous cyclophosphamide 200 mg/m2 preceded radiation and immunotherapy by one day.

The clonotype originates from a male donor with prostate cancer. Sequences were derived from PBMCs, sampled after low-dose radiotherapy plus immunotherapy. The gene calls are TRBV19 and TRBJ1-1; D gene uncertain. CDR3 in amino acids: CASSFSRAEAFF. The DNA of the CDR3 is TGTGCCAGTAGTTTCTCTCGGGCTGAAGCTTTCTTT. Supplemented by reference TRBV19 and TRBJ1-1, the full variable domain reads DGGITQSPKYLFRKEGQNVTLSCEQNLNHDAMYWYRQDPGQGLRLIYYSQIVNDFQKGDIAEGYSVSREKKESFPLTVTSAQKNPTAFYLCASSFSRAEAFFGQGTRLTVV.